The rows below give T cell receptor beta chains drawn from one sample of a study of blood T cell repertoires in COVID-19. Using immunoSEQ multiplex PCR, the repertoire was profiled, and TCRdb retains in-frame clones only, with some absent. The data contain fewer than 15,000 clones, around nine tenths of them singletons. The sample was peripheral blood. The receptors come from a human donor in a cohort sampled during active COVID-19. Both conserved end residues are part of each CDR3. The D gene is left open where the match is weak. Expanded clones get a size class; other rows say once, few or many, or leave the size out.

CDR3nt | CDR3aa | j_gene | d_gene | v_gene | abundance
TGTGCCAGCAGCTTGCCCGGAGATGTCGCTGGAAACACCATATATTTT | CASSLPGDVAGNTIYF | TRBJ1-3 | NA | TRBV5-5 | NA
TGTGCAAGTAGGACGGAGGCTTCGGCTAAGAATGAAAAACTGTTTTTT | CASRTEASAKNEKLFF | TRBJ1-4 | NA | TRBV19 | NA
TGTGCCAGCTCACCTTCCTCTATGTACGAGCAGTACTTC | CASSPSSMYEQYF | TRBJ2-7 | NA | TRBV18 | once
TGTGCCAGCAGCCAGGGTAATCGGCCCTACAATGAGCAGTTCTTC | CASSQGNRPYNEQFF | TRBJ2-1 | NA | TRBV5-6 | NA
TGTGCCACCAGCAGAGTAGGGGGCGCTGGGGCCAACGTCCTGACTTTC | CATSRVGGAGANVLTF | TRBJ2-6 | TRBD1 | TRBV15 | once
TGTGCCAGCAGTGAAAGACAGGGGGCAGATACGCAGTATTTT | CASSERQGADTQYF | TRBJ2-3 | TRBD1 | TRBV6-1 | NA
TGCGCCAGCAGCCCTCGTCGGGGGGGGCAGTTCTTC | CASSPRRGGQFF | TRBJ2-1 | TRBD2 | TRBV5-1 | NA
TGCGCCAGCAGCCAACTGGACAGAAGGGAGCAGTACTTC | CASSQLDRREQYF | TRBJ2-7 | NA | TRBV4-1 | NA
TGTGCCAGCAGCATCTCCGGGACTAGCGGGGGGACCCTAGATACGCAGTATTTT | CASSISGTSGGTLDTQYF | TRBJ2-3 | TRBD2 | TRBV11-2 | NA
TGCGCCAGCAGCTTGTCGTGGGGAGGGGACATTCAGTACTTC | CASSLSWGGDIQYF | TRBJ2-4 | TRBD2 | TRBV5-1 | NA
TGTGCCAGCAGTTTGGGACAGGGGAATACGCAGTATTTT | CASSLGQGNTQYF | TRBJ2-3 | TRBD1 | TRBV12-3/TRBV12-4 | once
TGTGCCAGCAGTAAGCAGGAGGCGGGCTACACCTTC | CASSKQEAGYTF | TRBJ1-2 | NA | TRBV6-5 | NA
TGTGCCAGCAGCTCCGGGACAGGGGAAGAAAAACTGTTTTTT | CASSSGTGEEKLFF | TRBJ1-4 | TRBD1 | TRBV2 | NA
TGTGCCAGCAGCCAAGGGGGACTGGTTAACACCGGGGAGCTGTTTTTT | CASSQGGLVNTGELFF | TRBJ2-2 | NA | TRBV3-1/TRBV3-2 | NA
TGTGCCAGCAAAGCGGGGGGGCCGGGCACCGGGGAGCTGTTTTTT | CASKAGGPGTGELFF | TRBJ2-2 | TRBD2 | TRBV9 | NA
TGTGCCAGCAGCTACGGGACAGGAGTGACCTACAATGAGCAGTTCTTC | CASSYGTGVTYNEQFF | TRBJ2-1 | TRBD1 | TRBV14 | few
TGTGCCAGTAGCCCGACACTGTCCTACGAGCAGTACTTC | CASSPTLSYEQYF | TRBJ2-7 | NA | TRBV19 | once
TGTGCCAGCAGTGAAGCCCGACAGGGAGACTATGGCTACACCTTC | CASSEARQGDYGYTF | TRBJ1-2 | TRBD1 | TRBV2 | NA
TGTGCTAGTGGTTTGGTACAAGTTTGGGGTAGCGGGGTTGGAGATACGCAGTATTTT | CASGLVQVWGSGVGDTQYF | TRBJ2-3 | TRBD2 | TRBV12-5 | NA
TGTGCCAGCAGCCAGGGACTAGTCGGCACAGATACGCAGTATTTT | CASSQGLVGTDTQYF | TRBJ2-3 | TRBD2 | TRBV3-1/TRBV3-2 | NA
TGCGCCAGCAGTCCTCGGGGAAGCGGGGAGCTGTTTTTT | CASSPRGSGELFF | TRBJ2-2 | NA | TRBV10-1 | NA
TGTGCCAGCAGCCAAGCTAGCGGGGGCCGGGGGCAGTTCTTC | CASSQASGGRGQFF | TRBJ2-1 | TRBD2 | TRBV3-1/TRBV3-2 | NA
TGTGCCAGCAGCTTAGAACAGGGATATGGCTACACCTTC | CASSLEQGYGYTF | TRBJ1-2 | NA | TRBV7-9 | NA
TGTGCCAGCAGTGTACCGGGTAGGCCCCTCCACTTT | CASSVPGRPLHF | TRBJ1-6 | NA | TRBV5-4 | NA
TGTGCCAGCAGCCAGACAGGGGCGAACACCGGGGAGCTGTTTTTT | CASSQTGANTGELFF | TRBJ2-2 | TRBD1 | TRBV11-2 | once
TGTGCCAGCAGTTTAAGCGGTGTGGGGTTTTACGATGAGCAGTTCTTC | CASSLSGVGFYDEQFF | TRBJ2-1 | NA | TRBV27 | NA
TGTGCCACCAACTTATACCCGACAGGGGGTGTACAAGAGACCCAGTACTTC | CATNLYPTGGVQETQYF | TRBJ2-5 | TRBD1 | TRBV15 | NA
TGTGCCAGCAGCTCGACTATACTGAACACCGGGGAGCTGTTTTTT | CASSSTILNTGELFF | TRBJ2-2 | NA | TRBV5-4 | NA
TGTGCCAGCAGTTTCGGGACAGCCTACGAGCAGTACTTC | CASSFGTAYEQYF | TRBJ2-7 | TRBD1 | TRBV27 | NA
TGTGCCAGCAGCGGCCGTCCGGGACAGCATAATTATGGCTACACCTTC | CASSGRPGQHNYGYTF | TRBJ1-2 | TRBD1 | TRBV5-4 | NA
TGTGCCAGCAGTCCACTCGGACAGGGCAGCTCTGGAAACACCATATATTTT | CASSPLGQGSSGNTIYF | TRBJ1-3 | TRBD1 | TRBV6-6 | NA
TGTGCCAGCAGCTTGGACAGATTAGGAGCTTTCTTT | CASSLDRLGAFF | TRBJ1-1 | NA | TRBV5-8 | NA
TGTGCCAGCAGTGAAGCTAGCGGGGGGGCCTACGAGCAGTACTTC | CASSEASGGAYEQYF | TRBJ2-7 | TRBD2 | TRBV6-1 | once
TGTGCCAGCAGCAAAGACGCCAAAGCGAAAAGGCCGGGACAGGGATATGGAAACACCATATATTTT | CASSKDAKAKRPGQGYGNTIYF | TRBJ1-3 | NA | TRBV21-1 | once
TGTGCCAGCAGTTTCTCGGGGGGGGGCTATGGCTACACCTTC | CASSFSGGGYGYTF | TRBJ1-2 | NA | TRBV27 | NA
TGTGCCAGCAGCAAAGACGGTAGCGGACGAAACACCGGGGAGCTGTTTTTT | CASSKDGSGRNTGELFF | TRBJ2-2 | NA | TRBV21-1 | NA
TGTGCCAGCAACCCCAGCGGGGGGGCCGTCAATGAGCAGTTCTTC | CASNPSGGAVNEQFF | TRBJ2-1 | TRBD2 | TRBV6-2/TRBV6-3 | NA
TGTGCCAGCAGCTTCCTTGGGACAGTGTTAATGAACACTGAAGCTTTCTTT | CASSFLGTVLMNTEAFF | TRBJ1-1 | TRBD1 | TRBV5-6 | NA
TGTGCCAGCACCGAGACTGCTAGCTCCTACAATGAGCAGTTCTTC | CASTETASSYNEQFF | TRBJ2-1 | NA | TRBV7-2 | NA
TGTGCCAGCAGCTCGCAGCGGGGGGGTTTCAATGAGCAGTTCTTC | CASSSQRGGFNEQFF | TRBJ2-1 | TRBD2 | TRBV5-4 | NA
TGCAGCGTCCCCCCCCCGGGAAACTCCTACAATGAGCAGTTCTTC | CSVPPPGNSYNEQFF | TRBJ2-1 | NA | TRBV29-1 | few